The T cell receptor beta chain described here comes from a study of T-cell reconstitution after alpha-beta-depleted transplantation in children. This clonotype was found many times. A TCRbeta library incorporating unique molecular identifiers was prepared. Each CDR3 protein is one row after TCRdb ran MiXCR on the PCR reads. Of 350,000 to 400,000 distinct CDR3 sequences listed, roughly 13% are singletons. CDR3 length: 20 residues. V shed 0 bases and J 3 bases; nucleotides not matched to a gene: 11. CDR1 is SGHAT, CDR2 FQNNGV, per germline. The chain carries TRBV11-2 and TRBJ2-2, with 12 nucleotides matching TRBD2. This receptor was identified in a human donor who donated a stem cell graft to a child with Fanconi anemia. The sequencing used PBMCs, collected from the stem cell graft. The CDR3 protein is CASSLDLQLAGGPYTGELFF. For the CDR3, the DNA is TGTGCCAGCAGCTTAGATCTTCAGCTAGCGGGGGGGCCGTACACCGGGGAGCTGTTTTTT.